The source of this T cell receptor (beta chain) is a study of T-cell memory formation after mild COVID-19. Notes on the study in general: Clones that got smaller from day 15 to 85 had even CD4/CD8, while clones growing later tipped toward CD4+.

The V end was cut by 2 bases, the J end by 0 bases, with 2 bases between. The CDR3 length is 14 residues. Germline CDR1 SGHDN, CDR2 FVKESK. It was 5'RACE with constant-segment primers that produced the TCR alpha and TCR beta cDNA libraries, which carried sample barcodes and UMIs. TCRdb reprocessed the 5' RACE reads via MiXCR and lists one record per CDR3 protein. The data contain some 160,000 distinct CDR3 sequences, 10% to 15% of them singletons. This clonotype was seen more than once but under ten times. Antigen unknown. This clonotype was sampled from a man younger than 35 who had mild COVID-19 (a few samples of this study predate the infection). Cell type and time point are not known. This chain uses TRBV14 with TRBJ2-6, with D hard to call. Sequenced material: PBMCs or a T cell subset sorted from them (not recorded which). The CDR3 is CASSQFSGANVLTF. The CDR3 bases are TGTGCCAGCAGCCAATTCTCTGGGGCCAACGTCCTGACTTTC.